This T cell receptor (beta chain) derives from a study of blood T cell repertoires in COVID-19. Produced via immunoSEQ multiplex PCR; TCRdb's table is partial and in-frame only. Of around 300,000 clones in the sample, nearly 90% were seen once. Only one count was recorded for this clone. CDR1 and CDR2 from the germline V gene are LGHDT and YNNKEL (reference sequence). This CDR3 contains 13 residues. Trimming removed 1 base at V and 5 bases at J, with 9 bases between. The sequence was collected from a woman younger than 30 with acute COVID-19. Sequenced input: PBMCs or T cells enriched from blood (not recorded which). This chain connects TRBV3-1 (or the pseudogene TRBV3-2) to TRBJ2-7, with unresolved D. The DNA of the CDR3 is TGTGCCAGCAGCCAAGCTAGAGTGAACGAGCAGTACTTC. Translating it yields CASSQARVNEQYF.